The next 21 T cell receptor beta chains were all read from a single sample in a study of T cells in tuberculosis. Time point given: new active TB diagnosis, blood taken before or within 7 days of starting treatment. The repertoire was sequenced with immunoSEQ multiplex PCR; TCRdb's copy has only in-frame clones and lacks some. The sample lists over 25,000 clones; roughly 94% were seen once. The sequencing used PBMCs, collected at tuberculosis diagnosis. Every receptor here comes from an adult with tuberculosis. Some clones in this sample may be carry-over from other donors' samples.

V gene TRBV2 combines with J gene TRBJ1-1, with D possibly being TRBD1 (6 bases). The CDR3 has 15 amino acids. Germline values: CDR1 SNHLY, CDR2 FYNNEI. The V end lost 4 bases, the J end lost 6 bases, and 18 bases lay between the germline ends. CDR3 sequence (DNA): TGTGCCAGCAGTGGGTCAGGGGCCGCTACACCTGAAGCTTTCTTT. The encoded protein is CASSGSGAATPEAFF.

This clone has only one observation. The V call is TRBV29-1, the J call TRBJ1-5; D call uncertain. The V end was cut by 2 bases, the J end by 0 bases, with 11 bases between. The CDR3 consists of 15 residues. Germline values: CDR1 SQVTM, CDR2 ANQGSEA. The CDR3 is CSVENQDTSNQPQHF. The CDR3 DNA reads TGCAGCGTTGAAAACCAGGATACTAGCAATCAGCCCCAGCATTTT. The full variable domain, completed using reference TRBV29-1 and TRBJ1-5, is SAVISQKPSRDICQRGTSLTIQCQVDSQVTMMFWYRQQPGQSLTLIATANQGSEATYESGFVIDKFPISRPNLTFSTLTVSNMSPEDSSIYLCSVENQDTSNQPQHFGDGTRLSIL.

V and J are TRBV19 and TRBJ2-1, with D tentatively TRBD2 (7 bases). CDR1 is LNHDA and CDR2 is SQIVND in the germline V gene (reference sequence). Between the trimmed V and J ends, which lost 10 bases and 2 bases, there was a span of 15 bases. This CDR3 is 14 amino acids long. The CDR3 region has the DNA TGTGCCACCTATGGGGGGGCTCCCTACAATGAGCAGTTCTTC. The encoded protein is CATYGGAPYNEQFF.

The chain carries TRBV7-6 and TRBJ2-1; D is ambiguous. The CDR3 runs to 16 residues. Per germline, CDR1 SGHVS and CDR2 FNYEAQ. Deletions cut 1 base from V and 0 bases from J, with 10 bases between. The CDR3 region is CASSLESSYSYNEQFF. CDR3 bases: TGTGCCAGCAGCTTAGAGAGTTCCTACTCCTACAATGAGCAGTTCTTC.

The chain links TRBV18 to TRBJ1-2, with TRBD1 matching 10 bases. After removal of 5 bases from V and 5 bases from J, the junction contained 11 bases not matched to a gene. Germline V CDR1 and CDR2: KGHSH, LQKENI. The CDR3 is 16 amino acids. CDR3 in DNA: TGTGCCAGCTCAGGTTCGACAGGGGGCGCCGCTTATGGCTACACCTTC. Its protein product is CASSGSTGGAAYGYTF.

The CDR3 sequence is CASSLIPNEQFF. DNA for the CDR3: TGTGCCAGCAGCTTGATTCCTAATGAGCAGTTCTTC. The chain recombines TRBV5-4 with TRBJ2-1; D unclear. The V and J ends lost 1 base and 7 bases respectively, with 6 bases between them. The CDR3 is 12 amino acids. From germline, CDR1 is SGHNT and CDR2 YYREEE (reference sequence).

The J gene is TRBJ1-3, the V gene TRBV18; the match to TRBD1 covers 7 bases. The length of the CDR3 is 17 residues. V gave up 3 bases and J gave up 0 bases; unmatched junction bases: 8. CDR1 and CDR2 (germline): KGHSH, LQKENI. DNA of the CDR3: TGTGCCAGCTCACCCAAGACAGGGCTTGACTCTGGAAACACCATATATTTT. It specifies CASSPKTGLDSGNTIYF.

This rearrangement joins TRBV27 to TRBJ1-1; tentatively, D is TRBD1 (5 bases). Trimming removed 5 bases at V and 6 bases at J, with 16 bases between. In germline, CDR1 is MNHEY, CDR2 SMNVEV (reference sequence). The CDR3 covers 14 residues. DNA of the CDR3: TGTGCCAGCAGTGGGGCAGGTTTGGTCTCTGAAGCTTTCTTT. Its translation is CASSGAGLVSEAFF.

As DNA, the CDR3 is TGTGCCAGCTCACAGGGGGTCCAAGAGACCCAGTACTTC. It specifies CASSQGVQETQYF. This sequence joins TRBV19 and TRBJ2-5, with TRBD1 matching 8 bases. The germline CDR1 and CDR2 sequences are LNHDA and SQIVND (reference sequence). The trim removed 9 bases at V and 1 base at J, leaving 4 bases unmatched. This CDR3 contains 13 residues.

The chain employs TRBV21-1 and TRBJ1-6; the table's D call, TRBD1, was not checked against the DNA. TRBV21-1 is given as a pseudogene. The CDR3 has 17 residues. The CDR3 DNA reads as TGTGCCAGCAGCAAAGGCAGGGGGGTCTCCTATAATTCACCCCTCCACTTT. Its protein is CASSKGRGVSYNSPLHF.

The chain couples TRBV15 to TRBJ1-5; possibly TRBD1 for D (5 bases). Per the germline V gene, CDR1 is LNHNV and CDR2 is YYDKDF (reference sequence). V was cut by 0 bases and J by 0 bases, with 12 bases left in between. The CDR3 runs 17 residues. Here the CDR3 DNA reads TGTGCCACCAGCAGAGATCGAAGGGACTATAGCAATCAGCCCCAGCATTTT. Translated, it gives CATSRDRRDYSNQPQHF.

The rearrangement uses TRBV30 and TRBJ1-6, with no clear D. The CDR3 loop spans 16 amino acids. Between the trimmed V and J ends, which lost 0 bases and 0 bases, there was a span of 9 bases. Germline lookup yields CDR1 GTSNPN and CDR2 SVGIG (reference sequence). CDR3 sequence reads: CAWSVRGGSYNSPLHF. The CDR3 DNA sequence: TGTGCCTGGAGTGTACGAGGAGGCTCCTATAATTCACCCCTCCACTTT.

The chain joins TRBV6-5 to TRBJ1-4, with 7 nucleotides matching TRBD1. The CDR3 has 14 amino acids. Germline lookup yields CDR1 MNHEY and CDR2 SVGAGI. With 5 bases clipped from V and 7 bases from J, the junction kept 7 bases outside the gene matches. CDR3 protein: CASSTTGAFEKLFF. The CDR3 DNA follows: TGTGCCAGCAGTACCACAGGGGCTTTTGAAAAACTGTTTTTT.

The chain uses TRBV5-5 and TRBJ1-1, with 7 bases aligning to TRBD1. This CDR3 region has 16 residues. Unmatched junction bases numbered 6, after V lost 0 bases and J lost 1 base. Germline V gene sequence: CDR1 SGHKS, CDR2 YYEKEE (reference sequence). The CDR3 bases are TGTGCCAGCAGCTTGGTTCTCCAGGGGGAGAACACTGAAGCTTTCTTT. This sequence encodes CASSLVLQGENTEAFF.

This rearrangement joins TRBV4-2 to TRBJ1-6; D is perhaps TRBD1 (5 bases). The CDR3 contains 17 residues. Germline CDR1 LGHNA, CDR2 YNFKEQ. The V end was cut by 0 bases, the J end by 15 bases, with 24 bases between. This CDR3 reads CASSQDSAGESGNHLHF. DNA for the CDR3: TGTGCCAGCAGCCAAGATAGTGCCGGCGAGTCAGGGAATCACCTCCACTTT.

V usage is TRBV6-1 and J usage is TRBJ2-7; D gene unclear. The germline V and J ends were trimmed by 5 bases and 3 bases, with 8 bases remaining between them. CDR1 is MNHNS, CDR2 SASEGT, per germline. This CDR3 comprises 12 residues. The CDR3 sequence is CASSPDIYEQYF. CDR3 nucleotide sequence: TGTGCCAGCAGTCCTGACATCTACGAGCAGTACTTC.

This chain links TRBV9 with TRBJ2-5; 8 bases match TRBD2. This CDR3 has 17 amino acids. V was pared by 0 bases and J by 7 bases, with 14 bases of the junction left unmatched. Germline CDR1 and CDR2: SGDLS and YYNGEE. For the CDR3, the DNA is TGTGCCAGCAGCGTAGGCGGGACGGCGAGCGGGGGTGGGACCCAGTACTTC. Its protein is CASSVGGTASGGGTQYF.

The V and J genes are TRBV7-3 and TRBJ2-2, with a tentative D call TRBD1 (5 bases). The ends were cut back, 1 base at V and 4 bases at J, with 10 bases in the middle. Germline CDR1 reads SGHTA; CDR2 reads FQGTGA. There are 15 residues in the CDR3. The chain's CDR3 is CASSLKAGFTGELFF. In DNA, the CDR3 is TGTGCCAGCAGCTTAAAGGCAGGGTTCACCGGGGAGCTGTTTTTT.

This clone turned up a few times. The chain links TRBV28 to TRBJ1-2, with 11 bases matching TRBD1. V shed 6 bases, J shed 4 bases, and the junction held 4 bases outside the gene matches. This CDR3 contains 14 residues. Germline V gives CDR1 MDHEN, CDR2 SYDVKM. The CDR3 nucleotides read TGTGCCAGCAGCCGGACAGGGGGCGCCTATGGCTACACCTTC. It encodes CASSRTGGAYGYTF.

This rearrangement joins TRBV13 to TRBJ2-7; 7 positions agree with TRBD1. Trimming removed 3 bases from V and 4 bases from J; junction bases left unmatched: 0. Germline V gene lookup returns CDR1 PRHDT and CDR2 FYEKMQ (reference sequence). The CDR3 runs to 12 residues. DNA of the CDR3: TGTGCCAGCAGCTTGACAGGGTACGAGCAGTACTTC. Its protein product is CASSLTGYEQYF.

The CDR3 region has the DNA TGTGCCAGCAGCTCCCCCGAGGGATTCTATGGCTACACCTTC. This sequence encodes CASSSPEGFYGYTF. The chain couples TRBV7-2 to TRBJ1-2, with D uncertain. The CDR3 sequence is 14 residues long. Trimming stripped 4 bases from V and 4 bases from J, with 13 bases between. CDR1 SGHTA and CDR2 FQGNSA come from the germline V gene.